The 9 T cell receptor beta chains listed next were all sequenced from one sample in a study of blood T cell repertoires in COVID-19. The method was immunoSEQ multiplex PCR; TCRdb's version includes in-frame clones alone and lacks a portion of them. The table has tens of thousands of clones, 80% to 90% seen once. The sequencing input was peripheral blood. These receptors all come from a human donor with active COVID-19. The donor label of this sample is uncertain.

CDR3 region: CASSLGGQGEGLNYGYTF. DNA of the CDR3: TGTGCCAGCAGCTTAGGGGGACAGGGCGAGGGGCTGAACTATGGCTACACCTTC. The chain uses TRBV7-9 and TRBJ1-2, with 9 bases matching TRBD1. The CDR3 has 18 amino acids. J lost 2 bases, V lost 1 base, and 11 bases had no gene match. The germline CDR1 and CDR2 sequences are SEHNR and FQNEAQ (reference sequence). The full variable domain, with the rest looked up from reference TRBV7-9 and TRBJ1-2, is DTGVSQNPRHKITKRGQNVTFRCDPISEHNRLYWYRQTLGQGPEFLTYFQNEAQLEKSRLLSDRFSAERPKGSFSTLEIQRTEQGDSAMYLCASSLGGQGEGLNYGYTFGSGTRLTVV.

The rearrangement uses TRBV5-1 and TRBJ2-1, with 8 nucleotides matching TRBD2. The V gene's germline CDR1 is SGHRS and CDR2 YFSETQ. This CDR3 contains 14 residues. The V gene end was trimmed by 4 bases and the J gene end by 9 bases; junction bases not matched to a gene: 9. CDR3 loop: CASSLRTSTGEQFF. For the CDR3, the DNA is TGCGCCAGCAGCCTTCGGACTAGCACGGGTGAGCAGTTCTTC.

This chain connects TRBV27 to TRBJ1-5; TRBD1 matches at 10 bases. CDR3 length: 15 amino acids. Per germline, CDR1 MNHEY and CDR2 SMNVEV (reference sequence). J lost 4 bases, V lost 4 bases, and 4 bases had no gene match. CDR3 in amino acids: CASSSRDRGNQPQHF. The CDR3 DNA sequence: TGTGCCAGCAGTTCTCGGGACAGGGGAAATCAGCCCCAGCATTTT.

In DNA form, the CDR3 reads TGTGCCAGCAGCTCCAGGGGCGAGCAGTACTTC. Translated: CASSSRGEQYF. This chain uses TRBV7-6 with TRBJ2-7; a possible D gene is TRBD1 (6 bases). The V end lost 4 bases, the J end lost 6 bases, and 7 bases lay between the germline ends. CDR3 length equals 11 residues. The germline V gene encodes CDR1 SGHVS and CDR2 FNYEAQ.

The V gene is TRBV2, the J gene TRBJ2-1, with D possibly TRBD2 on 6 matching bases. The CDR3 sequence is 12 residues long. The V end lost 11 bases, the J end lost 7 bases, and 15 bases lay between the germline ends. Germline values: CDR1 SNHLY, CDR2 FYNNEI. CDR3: CALGLRRNEQFF. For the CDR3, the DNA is TGTGCCCTGGGACTTAGGCGGAATGAGCAGTTCTTC.

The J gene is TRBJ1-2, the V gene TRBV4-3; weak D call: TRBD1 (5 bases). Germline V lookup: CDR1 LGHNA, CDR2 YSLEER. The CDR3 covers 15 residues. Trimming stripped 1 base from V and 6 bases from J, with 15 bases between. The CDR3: CASSQAPGRGHGYTF. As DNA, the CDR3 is TGCGCCAGCAGCCAAGCACCCGGGAGGGGTCATGGCTACACCTTC.

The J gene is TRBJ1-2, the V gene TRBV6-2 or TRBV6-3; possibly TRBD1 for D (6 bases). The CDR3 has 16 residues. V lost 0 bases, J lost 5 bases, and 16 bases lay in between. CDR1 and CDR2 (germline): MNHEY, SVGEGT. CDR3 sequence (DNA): TGTGCCAGCAGTTACTCGATAACCCGGACAGCTTATGGCTACACCTTC. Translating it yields CASSYSITRTAYGYTF.

This CDR3 reads CASSLPGKETQYF. CDR3 nucleotides: TGTGCCAGCAGTTTGCCAGGGAAGGAGACCCAGTACTTC. The chain has TRBV28 and TRBJ2-5, with D possibly matching TRBD1 (5 bases). The CDR3 loop spans 13 amino acids. V gave up 3 bases and J gave up 5 bases, with 10 bases separating them. The germline gives CDR1 MDHEN, CDR2 SYDVKM. Based on the CDR3 plus reference TRBV28 and TRBJ2-5, the full variable domain is DVKVTQSSRYLVKRTGEKVFLECVQDMDHENMFWYRQDPGLGLRLIYFSYDVKMKEKGDIPEGYSVSREKKERFSLILESASTNQTSMYLCASSLPGKETQYFGPGTRLLVL.

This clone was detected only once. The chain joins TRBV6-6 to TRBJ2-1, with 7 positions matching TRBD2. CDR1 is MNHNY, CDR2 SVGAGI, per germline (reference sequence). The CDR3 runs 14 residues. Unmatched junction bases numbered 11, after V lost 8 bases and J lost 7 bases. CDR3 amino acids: CASVGEAGKNEQFF. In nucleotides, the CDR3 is TGTGCCAGCGTTGGCGAAGCGGGAAAGAATGAGCAGTTCTTC.